This T cell receptor beta chain derives from a study of blood T cell repertoires in COVID-19. Across the study: Acute and convalescent COVID-19 specimens originated in the United States, Italy and Spain. T cells, B-cell-depleted T cells, or PBMCs provided the cDNA or gDNA that served as material.

As originally analysed: Nucleated cell counts were estimated from reference gene primer amplification. The repertoire was sequenced with immunoSEQ multiplex PCR; TCRdb's copy has only in-frame clones and lacks some. Clone size and V and J calls were adopted from that table, with D and trimming inferred from the DNA. This sample has approximately 100,000 clones, with 75% to 90% found just once. Per germline, CDR1 SEHNR and CDR2 FQNEAQ (reference sequence). The ends lost 5 bases at V and 4 bases at J; junction bases unmatched: 4. This CDR3 contains 14 residues. The sequence derives from a man over 45 with acute or convalescent COVID-19. The material sequenced was peripheral blood. The chain employs TRBV7-9 and TRBJ1-1; 10 nucleotides agree with TRBD1. The CDR3 bases are TGTGCCAGCAGCCCGGACAGGGGGACCACTGAAGCTTTCTTT. This gives the protein CASSPDRGTTEAFF.